These 13 T cell receptor beta chains were sequenced from one sample in a study of graft-versus-host responses after intestinal transplantation (dated by TCRdb to about 2021). For these receptors, no antigen is known. The library came from the immunoSEQ multiplex PCR assay. TCRdb mirrors the immuneACCESS table, restricted to in-frame sequences. Some clones are absent from its copies; in checked studies, under half trace to an unresolved V gene, and the reason for the others is unknown. Across this sample there are 90,000 to 120,000 clones, with approximately 86% seen only once. The top ten clones comprise over 0.55% of the sample. Per the publication, the time point label means: cells obtained before transplantation from donor or recipient. The sample consisted of unstimulated CD4+ T cells sorted from spleen or lymph node cells, taken before transplant. The source of these receptors is a human donor who was the organ donor for an intestinal transplant.

This chain connects TRBV5-1 to TRBJ2-3; 7 nucleotides align to TRBD1. The V gene's germline CDR1 is SGHRS and CDR2 YFSETQ. Trimming at V came to 4 bases and at J to 10 bases, leaving 24 bases not matched to a gene. CDR3 length: 18 residues. The CDR3, as DNA: TGCGCCAGCAGCCTCAATTTGCTCTTCGGACAGGAAAAAAATTCGCAGTATTTT. Translated: CASSLNLLFGQEKNSQYF. Full variable domain (outside the CDR3, taken from reference TRBV5-1 and TRBJ2-3): KAGVTQTPRYLIKTRGQQVTLSCSPISGHRSVSWYQQTPGQGLQFLFEYFSETQRNKGNFPGRFSGRQFSNSRSEMNVSTLELGDSALYLCASSLNLLFGQEKNSQYFGPGTRLTVL.

This chain uses TRBV4-2 with TRBJ2-5, with 14 bases lining up with TRBD2. This CDR3 spans 22 amino acids. With 0 bases clipped from V and 5 bases from J, the junction kept 20 bases outside the gene matches. Germline CDR1 reads LGHNA; CDR2 reads YNFKEQ. CDR3 loop: CASSQEPATPGTSGSWSETQYF. In DNA form, the CDR3 reads TGTGCCAGCAGCCAAGAGCCGGCCACTCCCGGGACTAGCGGGAGTTGGTCGGAGACCCAGTACTTC.

V is TRBV9 and J is TRBJ2-2, with TRBD2 as a possible D gene (5 bases). The V gene's germline CDR1 is SGDLS and CDR2 YYNGEE. V lost 0 bases, J lost 2 bases, and 20 bases lay in between. The CDR3 is 19 residues long. CDR3 in DNA: TGTGCCAGCAGCGTAGGCATCCTCCTTGGCGGGCAAAACACCGGGGAGCTGTTTTTT. This encodes CASSVGILLGGQNTGELFF.

V gene TRBV6-6 combines with J gene TRBJ2-5; a weak D match, TRBD1 (6 bases). The CDR3 extends over 12 amino acids. V gave up 6 bases and J gave up 2 bases, with 7 bases separating them. The germline CDR1 and CDR2 sequences are MNHNY and SVGAGI (reference sequence). The CDR3, as DNA: TGTGCCAGCAGCGGACAGCAAGAGACCCAGTACTTC. Protein: CASSGQQETQYF.

The chain has TRBV14 and TRBJ2-7; 9 bases are a match to TRBD2. Germline loops: CDR1 SGHDN, CDR2 FVKESK. V shed 4 bases, J shed 9 bases, and the junction held 7 bases outside the gene matches. The CDR3 extends over 13 amino acids. CDR3 amino acids: CASSLSGRKVQYF. The CDR3 DNA sequence: TGTGCCAGCAGCCTTAGCGGGAGAAAAGTGCAGTACTTC.

The V and J genes are TRBV18 and TRBJ2-7; 8 bases align to TRBD2. The CDR3 runs 13 residues. Trimming took 3 bases from V and 5 from J; bases not matched to a gene: 3. Germline V gives CDR1 KGHSH, CDR2 LQKENI. Here the CDR3 reads CASSPVGGDEQYF. CDR3 bases: TGTGCCAGCTCACCGGTCGGGGGGGACGAGCAGTACTTC.

This chain joins TRBV7-3 and TRBJ2-2; 13 bases align to TRBD2. Germline CDR1 reads SGHTA; CDR2 reads FQGTGA. The J segment lost 6 bases and the V segment lost 4 bases, leaving 2 bases of the junction unmatched. The CDR3 is 15 amino acids. The CDR3 bases are TGTGCCAGCAGCTCAGGACTAGCGGGAGCCGGGGAGCTGTTTTTT. Translation gives CASSSGLAGAGELFF.

CDR3 in DNA: TGTGCCAGCAGCCCCGGGATCCCAGGAGAGACCCAGTACTTC. Translating it yields CASSPGIPGETQYF. The chain recombines TRBV2 with TRBJ2-5; weak D call: TRBD2 (5 bases). From germline, CDR1 is SNHLY and CDR2 FYNNEI. CDR3 length: 14 residues. Trimming shortened V by 6 bases and J by 4 bases, and 15 bases separated the two germline ends.

The chain combines TRBV7-9 with TRBJ2-5; 8 nucleotides line up with TRBD2. CDR1 is SEHNR and CDR2 is FQNEAQ in the germline V gene (reference sequence). V was pared by 5 bases and J by 5 bases, with 4 bases of the junction left unmatched. CDR3 size: 13 residues. CDR3 coding DNA: TGTGCCAGCAGCCCCGGGGGGGTGGAGACCCAGTACTTC. Translating it yields CASSPGGVETQYF.

The V and J genes are TRBV6-1 and TRBJ2-1; possible D gene TRBD1, 6 bases. CDR3 length equals 14 residues. CDR1 and CDR2 (germline): MNHNS, SASEGT. Trimming left V 11 bases short and J 10 bases short, with 24 bases between. The CDR3 reads CAASPGQGQREQFF. CDR3 DNA sequence: TGTGCCGCGAGCCCGGGGCAGGGGCAGAGAGAGCAGTTCTTC.

This rearrangement joins TRBV5-1 to TRBJ2-1; 9 nucleotides line up with TRBD2. Losses at the gene ends were 0 bases for V and 10 bases for J; bases not matched to a gene: 11. This CDR3 has 16 residues. CDR1 is SGHRS, CDR2 YFSETQ, per germline. The CDR3, as DNA: TGCGCCAGCAGCTTGGTCCCCGGGGCGGGAGGGCGAGAGCAGTTCTTC. This codes for CASSLVPGAGGREQFF.

J is TRBJ2-7 and V is TRBV5-1, with TRBD1 matching 8 bases. Germline loops: CDR1 SGHRS, CDR2 YFSETQ. V shed 2 bases and J 2 bases; nucleotides not matched to a gene: 6. The CDR3 loop spans 15 amino acids. DNA of the CDR3: TGCGCCAGCAGCTTCAGCAGGGGGCGAGCCTACGAGCAGTACTTC. Residues: CASSFSRGRAYEQYF.

This chain links TRBV18 with TRBJ2-1; perhaps TRBD1 as D (6 bases). Between the trimmed V and J ends, which lost 2 bases and 6 bases, there was a span of 11 bases. The CDR3 sequence is 14 residues long. Germline V gene lookup returns CDR1 KGHSH and CDR2 LQKENI. In DNA, the CDR3 is TGTGCCAGCTCACCAAAGTGGGGGCGCAATGAGCAGTTCTTC. Its translation: CASSPKWGRNEQFF.